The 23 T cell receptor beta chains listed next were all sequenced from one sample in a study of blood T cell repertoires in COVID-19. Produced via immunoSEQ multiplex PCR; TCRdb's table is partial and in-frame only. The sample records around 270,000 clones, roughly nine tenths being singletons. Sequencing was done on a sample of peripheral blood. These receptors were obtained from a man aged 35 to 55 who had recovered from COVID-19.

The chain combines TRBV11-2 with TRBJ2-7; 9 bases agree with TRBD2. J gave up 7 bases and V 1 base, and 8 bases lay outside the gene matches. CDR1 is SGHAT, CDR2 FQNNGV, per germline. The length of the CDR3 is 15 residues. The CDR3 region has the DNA TGTGCCAGCAGCTTAGGAGTAGCGGGAGTTGGGGAGCAGTACTTC. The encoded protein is CASSLGVAGVGEQYF.

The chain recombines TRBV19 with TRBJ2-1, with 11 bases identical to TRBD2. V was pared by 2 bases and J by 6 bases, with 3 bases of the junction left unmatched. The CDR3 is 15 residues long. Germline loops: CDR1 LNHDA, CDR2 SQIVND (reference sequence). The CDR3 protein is CASSIQGTSGNEQFF. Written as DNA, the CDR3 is TGTGCCAGTAGTATACAGGGGACTAGCGGCAATGAGCAGTTCTTC.

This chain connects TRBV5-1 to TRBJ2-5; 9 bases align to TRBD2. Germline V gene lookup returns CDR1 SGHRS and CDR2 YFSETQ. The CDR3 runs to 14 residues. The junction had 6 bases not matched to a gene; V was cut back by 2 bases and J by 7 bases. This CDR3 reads CASSFSGGDATQYF. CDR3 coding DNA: TGCGCCAGCAGCTTTAGCGGGGGAGATGCGACCCAGTACTTC.

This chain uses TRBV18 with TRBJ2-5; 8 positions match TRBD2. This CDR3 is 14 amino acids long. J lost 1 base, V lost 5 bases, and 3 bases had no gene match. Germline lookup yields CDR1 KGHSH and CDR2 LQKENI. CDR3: CASSSGLVQETQYF. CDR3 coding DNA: TGTGCCAGCTCATCGGGACTAGTCCAAGAGACCCAGTACTTC. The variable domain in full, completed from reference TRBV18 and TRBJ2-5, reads NAGVMQNPRHLVRRRGQEARLRCSPMKGHSHVYWYRQLPEEGLKFMVYLQKENIIDESGMPKERFSAEFPKEGPSILRIQQVVRGDSAAYFCASSSGLVQETQYFGPGTRLLVL.

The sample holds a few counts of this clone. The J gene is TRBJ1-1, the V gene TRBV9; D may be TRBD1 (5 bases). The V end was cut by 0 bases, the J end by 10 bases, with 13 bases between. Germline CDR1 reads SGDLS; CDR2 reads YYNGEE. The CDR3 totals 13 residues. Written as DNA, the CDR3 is TGTGCCAGCAGCGTAGCTCTTGTGGGGGGAGCTTTCTTT. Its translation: CASSVALVGGAFF. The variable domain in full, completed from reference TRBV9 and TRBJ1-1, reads DSGVTQTPKHLITATGQRVTLRCSPRSGDLSVYWYQQSLDQGLQFLIQYYNGEERAKGNILERFSAQQFPDLHSELNLSSLELGDSALYFCASSVALVGGAFFGQGTRLTVV.

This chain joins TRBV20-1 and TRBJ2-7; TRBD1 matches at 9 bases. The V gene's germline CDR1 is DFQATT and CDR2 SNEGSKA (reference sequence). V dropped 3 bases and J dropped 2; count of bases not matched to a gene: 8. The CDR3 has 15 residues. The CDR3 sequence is CSASPPTGGPYEQYF. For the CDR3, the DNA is TGCAGTGCTAGTCCGCCGACAGGGGGACCCTACGAGCAGTACTTC.

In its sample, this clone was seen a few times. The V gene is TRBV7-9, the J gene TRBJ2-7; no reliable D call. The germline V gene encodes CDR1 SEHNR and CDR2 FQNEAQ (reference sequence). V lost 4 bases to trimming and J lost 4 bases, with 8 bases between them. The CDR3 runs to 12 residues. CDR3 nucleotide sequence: TGTGCCAGCAGCTCTCTCAGGTACGAGCAGTACTTC. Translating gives CASSSLRYEQYF. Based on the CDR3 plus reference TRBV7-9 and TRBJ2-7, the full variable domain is DTGVSQNPRHKITKRGQNVTFRCDPISEHNRLYWYRQTLGQGPEFLTYFQNEAQLEKSRLLSDRFSAERPKGSFSTLEIQRTEQGDSAMYLCASSSLRYEQYFGPGTRLTVT.

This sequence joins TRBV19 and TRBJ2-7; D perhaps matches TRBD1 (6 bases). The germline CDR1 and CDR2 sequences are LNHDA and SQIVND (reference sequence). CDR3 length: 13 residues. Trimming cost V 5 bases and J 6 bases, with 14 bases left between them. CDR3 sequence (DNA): TGTGCCAGTAGTGCCTACAGGGAAGGCGAGCAGTACTTC. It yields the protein CASSAYREGEQYF.

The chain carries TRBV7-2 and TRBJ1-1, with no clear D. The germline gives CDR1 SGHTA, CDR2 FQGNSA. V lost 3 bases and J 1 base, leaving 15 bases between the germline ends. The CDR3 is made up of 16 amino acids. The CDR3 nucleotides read TGTGCCAGCAGCTTCCGGAGGAGGTGGGGGAACACTGAAGCTTTCTTT. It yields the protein CASSFRRRWGNTEAFF.

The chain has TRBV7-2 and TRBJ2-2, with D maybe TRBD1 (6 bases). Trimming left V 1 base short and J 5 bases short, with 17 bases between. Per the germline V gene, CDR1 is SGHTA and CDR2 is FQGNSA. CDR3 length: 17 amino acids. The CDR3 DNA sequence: TGTGCCAGCAGCTTAGACGATAAGAGACAGGAGACCGGGGAGCTGTTTTTT. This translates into CASSLDDKRQETGELFF.

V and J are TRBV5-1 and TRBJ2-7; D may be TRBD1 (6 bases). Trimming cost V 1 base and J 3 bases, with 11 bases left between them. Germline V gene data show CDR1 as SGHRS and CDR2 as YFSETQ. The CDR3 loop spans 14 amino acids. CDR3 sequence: CASSLRDRHYEQYF. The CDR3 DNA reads TGCGCCAGCAGCTTGAGAGACAGGCACTACGAGCAGTACTTC.

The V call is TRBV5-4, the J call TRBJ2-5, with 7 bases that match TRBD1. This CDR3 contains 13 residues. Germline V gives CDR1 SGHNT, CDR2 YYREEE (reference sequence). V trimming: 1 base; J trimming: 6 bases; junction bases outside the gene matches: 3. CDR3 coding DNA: TGTGCCAGCAGCTTGAACAGGGGAAAGACCCAGTACTTC. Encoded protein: CASSLNRGKTQYF.

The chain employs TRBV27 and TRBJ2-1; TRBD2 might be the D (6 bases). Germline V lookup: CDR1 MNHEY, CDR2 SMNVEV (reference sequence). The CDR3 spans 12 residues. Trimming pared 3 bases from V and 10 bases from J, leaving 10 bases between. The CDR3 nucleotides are TGTGCCAGCAGTTTTTATGGAGGGGAGCAGTTCTTC. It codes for CASSFYGGEQFF.

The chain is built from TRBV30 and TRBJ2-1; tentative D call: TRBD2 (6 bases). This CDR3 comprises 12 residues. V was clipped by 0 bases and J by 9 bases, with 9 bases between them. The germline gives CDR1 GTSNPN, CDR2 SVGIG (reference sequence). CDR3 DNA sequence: TGTGCCTGGAGTGTTACGGGAGCTGAGCAGTTCTTC. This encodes CAWSVTGAEQFF.

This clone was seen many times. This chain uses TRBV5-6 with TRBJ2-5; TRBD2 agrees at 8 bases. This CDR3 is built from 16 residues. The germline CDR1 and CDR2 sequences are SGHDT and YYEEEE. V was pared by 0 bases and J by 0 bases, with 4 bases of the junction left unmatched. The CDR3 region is CASSLVLAEYQETQYF. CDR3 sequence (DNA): TGTGCCAGCAGCTTGGTACTAGCGGAGTACCAAGAGACCCAGTACTTC.

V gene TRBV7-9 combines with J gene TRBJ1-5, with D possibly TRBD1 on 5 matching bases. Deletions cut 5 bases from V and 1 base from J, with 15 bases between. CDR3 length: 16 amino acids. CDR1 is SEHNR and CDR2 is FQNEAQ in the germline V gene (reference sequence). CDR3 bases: TGTGCCAGCAGCCCTGGTGGAGGGGTGAGCAATCAGCCCCAGCATTTT. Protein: CASSPGGGVSNQPQHF.

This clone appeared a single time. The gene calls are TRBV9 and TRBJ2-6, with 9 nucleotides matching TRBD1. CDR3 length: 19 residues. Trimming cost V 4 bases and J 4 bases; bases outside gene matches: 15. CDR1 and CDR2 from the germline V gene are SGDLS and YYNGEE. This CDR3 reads CASSPRQGVGVGGANVLTF. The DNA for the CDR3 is TGTGCCAGCAGCCCCCGACAGGGGGTAGGGGTGGGAGGGGCCAACGTCCTGACTTTC. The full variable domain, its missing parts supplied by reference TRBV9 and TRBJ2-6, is DSGVTQTPKHLITATGQRVTLRCSPRSGDLSVYWYQQSLDQGLQFLIQYYNGEERAKGNILERFSAQQFPDLHSELNLSSLELGDSALYFCASSPRQGVGVGGANVLTFGAGSRLTVL.

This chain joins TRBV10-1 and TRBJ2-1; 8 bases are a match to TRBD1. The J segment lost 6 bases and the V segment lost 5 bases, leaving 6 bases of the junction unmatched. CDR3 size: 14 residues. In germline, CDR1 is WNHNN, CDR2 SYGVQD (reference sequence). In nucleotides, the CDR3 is TGCGCCAGCAGTACAGGGGGACCATCCAATGAGCAGTTCTTC. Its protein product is CASSTGGPSNEQFF.

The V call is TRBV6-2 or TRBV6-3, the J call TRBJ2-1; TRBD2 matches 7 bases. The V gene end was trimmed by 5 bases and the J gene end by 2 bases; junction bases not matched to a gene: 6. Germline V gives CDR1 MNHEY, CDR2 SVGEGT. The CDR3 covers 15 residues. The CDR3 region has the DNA TGTGCCAGCAGTGACGGCGGGAGACCCTACAATGAGCAGTTCTTC. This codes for CASSDGGRPYNEQFF.

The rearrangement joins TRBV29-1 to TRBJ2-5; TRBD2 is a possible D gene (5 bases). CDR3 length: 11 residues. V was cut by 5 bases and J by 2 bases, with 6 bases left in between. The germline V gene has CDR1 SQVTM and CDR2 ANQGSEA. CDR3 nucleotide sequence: TGCAGCGTTCGGGAACAAGAGACCCAGTACTTC. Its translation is CSVREQETQYF. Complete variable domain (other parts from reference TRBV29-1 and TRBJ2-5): SAVISQKPSRDICQRGTSLTIQCQVDSQVTMMFWYRQQPGQSLTLIATANQGSEATYESGFVIDKFPISRPNLTFSTLTVSNMSPEDSSIYLCSVREQETQYFGPGTRLLVL.

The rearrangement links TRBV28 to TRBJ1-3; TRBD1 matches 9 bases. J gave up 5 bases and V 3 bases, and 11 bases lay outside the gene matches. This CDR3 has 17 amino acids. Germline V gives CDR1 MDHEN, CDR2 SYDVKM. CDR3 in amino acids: CASSLTPGTGLRNTIYF. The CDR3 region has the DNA TGTGCCAGCAGTTTGACGCCCGGGACAGGGCTCAGAAACACCATATATTTT.

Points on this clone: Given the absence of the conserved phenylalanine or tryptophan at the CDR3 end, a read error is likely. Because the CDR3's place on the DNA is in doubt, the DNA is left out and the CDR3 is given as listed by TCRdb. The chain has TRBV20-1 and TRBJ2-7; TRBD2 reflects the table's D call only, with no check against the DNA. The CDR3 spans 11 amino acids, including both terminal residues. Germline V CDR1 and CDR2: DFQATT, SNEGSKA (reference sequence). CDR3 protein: CSAREADYCLS.

In DNA, the CDR3 is TGCGCCAGCAGCCCCAGTCACAGTAACTATGGCTACACCTTC. Protein sequence: CASSPSHSNYGYTF. The rearrangement uses TRBV4-3 and TRBJ1-2; D not resolved. The CDR3 extends over 14 amino acids. V shed 4 bases and J shed 1 base, with 10 bases lying between them. CDR1 and CDR2 from the germline V gene are LGHNA and YSLEER.